The present T cell receptor beta chain was sequenced within a study of T cell repertoires in cytomegalovirus infection. In the study overall: Selection of CMV epitopes for the study included recently identified HLA-C-restricted and well-studied HLA-B-restricted ones. A matching HLA type, together with CMV infection, was signaled by public TCR beta signatures.

The CDR3 runs to 15 residues. Germline assignment: CDR1 DFQATT and CDR2 SNEGSKA (reference sequence). J gave up 2 bases and V 0 bases, and 4 bases lay outside the gene matches. Whole-study findings and limits: HLA-C-restricted CMV-specific TCR beta clonotypes were dominant in the ex vivo response.

A note on this clonotype: Its target is not known.

TCRdb re-analysed the reads in MiXCR, keeping a single row per CDR3 protein. In the table there are some 800,000 distinct CDR3 sequences, under 35% of which are singletons. Source: cultured CD8+ T cells from PBMCs, taken from culture after CMV antigen stimulation. The clonotype was recovered from a human donor in good health (CMV status not recorded). Some clones in this sample may be carry-over from other donors' samples. This sequence joins TRBV20-1 and TRBJ2-7; TRBD1 agrees at 10 bases. The CDR3 DNA sequence: TGCAGTGCTAGAGATAGGGGACAGGGGACCTACGAGCAGTACGTC. Translation: CSARDRGQGTYEQYV.